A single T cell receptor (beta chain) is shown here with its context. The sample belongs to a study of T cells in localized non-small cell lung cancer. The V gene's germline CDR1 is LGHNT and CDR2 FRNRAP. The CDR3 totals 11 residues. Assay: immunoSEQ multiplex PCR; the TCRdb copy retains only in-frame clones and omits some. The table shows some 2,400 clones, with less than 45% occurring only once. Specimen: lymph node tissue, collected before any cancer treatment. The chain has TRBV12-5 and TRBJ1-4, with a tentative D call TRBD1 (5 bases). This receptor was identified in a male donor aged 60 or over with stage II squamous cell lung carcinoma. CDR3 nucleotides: TGTGCCAGCACTAACAGGGAAAAACTGTTTTTT. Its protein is CASTNREKLFF.